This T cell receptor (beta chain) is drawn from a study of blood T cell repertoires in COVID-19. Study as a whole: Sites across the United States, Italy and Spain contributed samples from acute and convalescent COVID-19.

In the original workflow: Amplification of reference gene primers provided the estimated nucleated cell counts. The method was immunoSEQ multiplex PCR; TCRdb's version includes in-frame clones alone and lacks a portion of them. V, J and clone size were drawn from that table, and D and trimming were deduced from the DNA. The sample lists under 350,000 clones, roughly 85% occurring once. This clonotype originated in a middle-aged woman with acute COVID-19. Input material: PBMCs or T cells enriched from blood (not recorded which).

CDR3 amino acids: CASSLWTEMNEKLFF. The CDR3 DNA reads as TGTGCCAGCAGCCTCTGGACAGAGATGAATGAAAAACTGTTTTTT. The chain is built from TRBV7-8 and TRBJ1-4; maybe TRBD1 (6 bases). Trimming removed 5 bases at V and 5 bases at J, with 15 bases between. The CDR3 is 15 amino acids. CDR1 and CDR2 from the germline V gene are SGHVS and FQNEAQ. The full variable domain, in which reference TRBV7-8 and TRBJ1-4 provide the parts outside the CDR3, is GAGVSQSPRYKVAKRGQDVALRCDPISGHVSLFWYQQALGQGPEFLTYFQNEAQLDKSGLPSDRFFAERPEGSVSTLKIQRTQQEDSAVYLCASSLWTEMNEKLFFGSGTQLSVL.